One and the same sample provided the 3 T cell receptor beta chains below, sequenced in a study of blood T cell repertoires in COVID-19. Profiled with immunoSEQ multiplex PCR; TCRdb holds only in-frame clones, not every one. The data show 90,000 to 150,000 clones, about 87% seen once. Sequenced: peripheral blood. These receptors were taken from a woman in her fifties or sixties with acute or convalescent COVID-19.

This clone is a singleton in its sample. The J gene is TRBJ2-1, the V gene TRBV25-1, with D maybe TRBD1 (6 bases). V dropped 4 bases and J dropped 0 bases, with 16 bases sitting between them. The CDR3 is made up of 17 amino acids. Per the germline V gene, CDR1 is MGHDK and CDR2 is SYGVNS. The DNA of the CDR3 is TGTGCCAGCAGTGCCCGCCGGGACACCTTCTCCTACAATGAGCAGTTCTTC. The encoded protein is CASSARRDTFSYNEQFF.

The J gene is TRBJ1-6, the V gene TRBV4-3; 8 positions match TRBD1. The germline V gene has CDR1 LGHNA and CDR2 YSLEER. V trimming: 4 bases; J trimming: 6 bases; junction bases outside the gene matches: 8. This CDR3 has 16 residues. As DNA, the CDR3 is TGCGCCAGCAGCCGCCAGGACAGGGCGGCTAATTCACCCCTCCACTTT. This codes for CASSRQDRAANSPLHF.

The chain uses TRBV19 and TRBJ2-7; weak D call: TRBD1 (6 bases). The CDR3 has 14 residues. V was shortened by 4 bases and J by 5 bases, with 15 bases between the two germline ends. The germline gives CDR1 LNHDA, CDR2 SQIVND (reference sequence). CDR3 loop: CASSTNRVQNEQYF. CDR3 nucleotides: TGTGCCAGTAGTACCAACAGGGTTCAGAACGAGCAGTACTTC. Filled out from reference TRBV19 and TRBJ2-7, the complete variable domain reads DGGITQSPKYLFRKEGQNVTLSCEQNLNHDAMYWYRQDPGQGLRLIYYSQIVNDFQKGDIAEGYSVSREKKESFPLTVTSAQKNPTAFYLCASSTNRVQNEQYFGPGTRLTVT.